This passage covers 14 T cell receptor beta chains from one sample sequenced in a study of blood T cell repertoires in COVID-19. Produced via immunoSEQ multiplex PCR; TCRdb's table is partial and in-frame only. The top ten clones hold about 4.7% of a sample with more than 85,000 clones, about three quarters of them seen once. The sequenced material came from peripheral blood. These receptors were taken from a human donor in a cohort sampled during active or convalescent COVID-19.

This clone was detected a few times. The CDR3, as DNA: TGTGCCAGCAGCCACAATCGACTAGCGGCTAGCACAGATACGCAGTATTTT. It yields the protein CASSHNRLAASTDTQYF. The V and J genes are TRBV3-1 (or the pseudogene TRBV3-2) and TRBJ2-3; 9 bases are a match to TRBD2. From germline, CDR1 is LGHDT and CDR2 YNNKEL (reference sequence). After removal of 3 bases from V and 0 bases from J, the junction contained 7 bases not matched to a gene. The CDR3 has 17 residues.

CDR3 sequence (DNA): TGTGCCAGTAGTACGAAGACAGGGCCCTACGAGCAGTACTTC. As protein: CASSTKTGPYEQYF. This sequence joins TRBV19 and TRBJ2-7, with 7 bases aligning to TRBD1. Germline V CDR1 and CDR2: LNHDA, SQIVND (reference sequence). The CDR3 is 14 amino acids. After removal of 4 bases from V and 2 bases from J, the junction contained 5 bases not matched to a gene.

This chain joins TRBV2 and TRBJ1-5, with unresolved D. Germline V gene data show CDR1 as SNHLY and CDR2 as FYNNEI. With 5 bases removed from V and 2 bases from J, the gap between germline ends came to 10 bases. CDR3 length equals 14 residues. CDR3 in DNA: TGTGCCAGCAGTAGCCAGGCTCGCAATCAGCCCCAGCATTTT. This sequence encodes CASSSQARNQPQHF.

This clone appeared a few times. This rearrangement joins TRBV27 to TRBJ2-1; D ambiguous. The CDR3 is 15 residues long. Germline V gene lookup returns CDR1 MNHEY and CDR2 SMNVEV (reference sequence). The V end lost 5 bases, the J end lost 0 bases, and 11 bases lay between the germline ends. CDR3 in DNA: TGTGCCAGCAGTACCAGCGCCGACTCCTACAATGAGCAGTTCTTC. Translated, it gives CASSTSADSYNEQFF.

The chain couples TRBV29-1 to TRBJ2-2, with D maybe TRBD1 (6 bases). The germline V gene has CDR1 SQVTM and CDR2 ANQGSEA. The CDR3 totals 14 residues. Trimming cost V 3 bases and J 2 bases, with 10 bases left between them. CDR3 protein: CSVEPGQNTGELFF. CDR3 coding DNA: TGCAGCGTTGAGCCGGGACAAAACACCGGGGAGCTGTTTTTT.

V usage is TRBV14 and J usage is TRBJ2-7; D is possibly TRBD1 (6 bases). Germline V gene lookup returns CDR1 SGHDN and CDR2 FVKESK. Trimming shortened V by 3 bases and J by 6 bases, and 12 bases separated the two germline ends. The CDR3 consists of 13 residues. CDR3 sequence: CASSHPSGVEQYF. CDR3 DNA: TGTGCCAGCAGCCACCCCTCAGGGGTCGAGCAGTACTTC.

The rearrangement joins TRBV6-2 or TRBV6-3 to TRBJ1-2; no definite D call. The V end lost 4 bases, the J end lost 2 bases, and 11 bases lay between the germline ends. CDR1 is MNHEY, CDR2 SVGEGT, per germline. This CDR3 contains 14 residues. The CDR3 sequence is CASSSKRANYGYTF. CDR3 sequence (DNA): TGTGCCAGCAGTTCCAAGCGGGCAAACTATGGCTACACCTTC.

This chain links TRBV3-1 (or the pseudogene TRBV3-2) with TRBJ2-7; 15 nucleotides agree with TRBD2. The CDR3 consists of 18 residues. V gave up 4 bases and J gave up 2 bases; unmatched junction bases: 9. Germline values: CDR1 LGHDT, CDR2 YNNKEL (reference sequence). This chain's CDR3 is CASSPGLAGGPYAYEQYF. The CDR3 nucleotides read TGTGCCAGCAGCCCAGGACTAGCGGGGGGGCCTTATGCCTACGAGCAGTACTTC.

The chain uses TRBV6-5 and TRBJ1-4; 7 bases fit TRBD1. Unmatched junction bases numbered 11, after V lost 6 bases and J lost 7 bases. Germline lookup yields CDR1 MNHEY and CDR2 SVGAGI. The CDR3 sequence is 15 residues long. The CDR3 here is CASRDRAVKGEKLFF. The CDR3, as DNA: TGTGCCAGCAGAGACAGGGCGGTTAAGGGTGAAAAACTGTTTTTT.

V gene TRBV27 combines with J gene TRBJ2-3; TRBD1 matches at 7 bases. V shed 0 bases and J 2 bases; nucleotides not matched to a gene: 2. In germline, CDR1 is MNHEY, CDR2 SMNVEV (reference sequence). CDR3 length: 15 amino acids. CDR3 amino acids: CASSLSGGYTDTQYF. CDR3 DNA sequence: TGTGCCAGCAGTTTATCAGGGGGCTACACAGATACGCAGTATTTT.

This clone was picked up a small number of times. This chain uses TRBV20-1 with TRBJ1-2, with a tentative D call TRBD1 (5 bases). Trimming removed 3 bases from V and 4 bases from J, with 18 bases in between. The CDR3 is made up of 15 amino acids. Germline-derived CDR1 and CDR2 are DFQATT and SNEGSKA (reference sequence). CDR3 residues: CSASSTVGQGYGYTF. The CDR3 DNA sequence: TGCAGTGCTAGTTCGACTGTCGGGCAGGGCTATGGCTACACCTTC.

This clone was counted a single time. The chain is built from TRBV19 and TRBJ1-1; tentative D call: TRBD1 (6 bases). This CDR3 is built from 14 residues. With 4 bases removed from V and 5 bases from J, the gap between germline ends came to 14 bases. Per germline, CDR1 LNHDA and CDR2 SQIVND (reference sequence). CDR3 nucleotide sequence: TGTGCCAGTAGTAAACAGGGATGGGGGACTGAAGCTTTCTTT. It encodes CASSKQGWGTEAFF.

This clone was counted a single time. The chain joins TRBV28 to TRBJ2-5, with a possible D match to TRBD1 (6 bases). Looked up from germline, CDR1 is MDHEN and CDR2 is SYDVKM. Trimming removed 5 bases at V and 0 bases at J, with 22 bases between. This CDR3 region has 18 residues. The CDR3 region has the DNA TGTGCCAGCAGTGATCCGGGACATGAGGACTTATACCAAGAGACCCAGTACTTC. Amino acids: CASSDPGHEDLYQETQYF.

DNA of the CDR3: TGTGCCAGCACCCTAGCGGCCTCGGCGGTTGAGCAGTTCTTC. Translated: CASTLAASAVEQFF. This sequence joins TRBV9 and TRBJ2-1; TRBD2 matches 7 bases. Germline loops: CDR1 SGDLS, CDR2 YYNGEE. Unmatched junction bases numbered 12, after V lost 6 bases and J lost 9 bases. CDR3 length: 14 amino acids.